One and the same sample provided the 10 T cell receptor beta chains below, sequenced in a study of T cells after yellow fever vaccination. TCRdb independently ran MiXCR on the 5' RACE reads; one entry per CDR3 protein. The data contain 150,000 to 200,000 distinct CDR3 sequences, approximately 10% of them singletons. Sequenced here: CD8+ T cells sorted from PBMCs, sampled 45 days after the yellow fever booster vaccination. The receptors originated from a man younger than 30 who received the YFV17D yellow fever vaccine.

This clonotype has only a few counts. The chain has TRBV4-1 and TRBJ1-1; D unresolved. The V end lost 5 bases, the J end lost 5 bases, and 15 bases lay between the germline ends. The germline V gene encodes CDR1 MGHRA and CDR2 YSYEKL. This CDR3 has 14 residues. The CDR3 here is CASSNPQSGTEAFF. In nucleotides, the CDR3 is TGCGCCAGCAGCAACCCCCAATCGGGGACTGAAGCTTTCTTT.

This clonotype was observed a few times. This chain joins TRBV7-8 and TRBJ2-2; the D gene is possibly TRBD2 (5 bases). CDR3 size: 13 residues. The V gene lost 4 bases and the J gene lost 7 bases, with 10 bases spanning the gap. Per germline, CDR1 SGHVS and CDR2 FQNEAQ. CDR3 protein: CASSWGVGGELFF. DNA of the CDR3: TGTGCCAGCAGCTGGGGAGTAGGCGGGGAGCTGTTTTTT.

This clonotype has a handful of counts. The chain has TRBV5-1 and TRBJ2-3, with 10 nucleotides matching TRBD1. V trimming: 2 bases; J trimming: 1 base; junction bases outside the gene matches: 4. The CDR3 is made up of 16 amino acids. Looked up from germline, CDR1 is SGHRS and CDR2 is YFSETQ. The CDR3 DNA is TGCGCCAGCAGCTTTCCCGGGACAGGGGGCACAGATACGCAGTATTTT. This translates into CASSFPGTGGTDTQYF. The variable domain in full, completed from reference TRBV5-1 and TRBJ2-3, reads KAGVTQTPRYLIKTRGQQVTLSCSPISGHRSVSWYQQTPGQGLQFLFEYFSETQRNKGNFPGRFSGRQFSNSRSEMNVSTLELGDSALYLCASSFPGTGGTDTQYFGPGTRLTVL.

The chain has TRBV29-1 and TRBJ2-3; D ambiguous. Germline loops: CDR1 SQVTM, CDR2 ANQGSEA. V lost 7 bases and J lost 3, with 11 bases in between. This CDR3 is built from 12 residues. This CDR3 is CSAERRTDTQYF. CDR3 DNA sequence: TGCAGCGCCGAGAGGAGAACAGATACGCAGTATTTT.

This clonotype occurred a few times. V is TRBV4-3 and J is TRBJ2-2; 7 positions agree with TRBD1. This CDR3 has 15 residues. Germline trimming cut 3 bases from V and 5 bases from J; bases unmatched to any gene: 6. Germline lookup yields CDR1 LGHNA and CDR2 YSLEER. The CDR3 DNA reads TGCGCCAGCAGCCACGAAGACAGGGTGACCGGGGAGCTGTTTTTT. Protein product: CASSHEDRVTGELFF.

V and J are TRBV12-3 or TRBV12-4 and TRBJ1-4, with 7 bases fitting TRBD1. The CDR3 spans 13 residues. Germline trimming cut 6 bases from V and 10 bases from J; bases unmatched to any gene: 8. The CDR3, as DNA: TGTGCCAGCAGCGCCTGGGACAGACGAAAACTGTTTTTT. Its protein is CASSAWDRRKLFF.

This clonotype was recorded at least ten times. The CDR3 spells CASSQDAASYNEQFF. CDR3 DNA: TGCGCCAGCAGCCAAGATGCAGCCTCCTACAATGAGCAGTTCTTC. The chain is built from TRBV4-3 and TRBJ2-1, with D hard to call. Germline V lookup: CDR1 LGHNA, CDR2 YSLEER. CDR3 size: 15 residues. Trimming cost V 0 bases and J 0 bases, with 6 bases left between them.

In this sample, this clonotype turned up many times. The chain uses TRBV6-1 and TRBJ2-5, with 13 bases lining up with TRBD2. The germline V gene has CDR1 MNHNS and CDR2 SASEGT. Trimming removed 4 bases from V and 4 bases from J; junction bases left unmatched: 0. This CDR3 is built from 14 residues. The CDR3 here is CASSGLAGGETQYF. DNA of the CDR3: TGTGCCAGCAGTGGACTAGCGGGGGGAGAGACCCAGTACTTC.

This clonotype occurred a few times. This chain links TRBV29-1 with TRBJ2-1; D ambiguous. This CDR3 has 14 amino acids. V was clipped by 5 bases and J by 0 bases, with 11 bases between them. Germline V gene sequence: CDR1 SQVTM, CDR2 ANQGSEA. CDR3 in DNA: TGCAGCGTTTTTGCCCGGAGCTCCTACAATGAGCAGTTCTTC. Its translation is CSVFARSSYNEQFF.

This clonotype was detected only a few times. The chain joins TRBV27 to TRBJ1-5; no clear D. This CDR3 spans 14 amino acids. V was pared by 6 bases and J by 2 bases, with 11 bases between. From germline, CDR1 is MNHEY and CDR2 SMNVEV (reference sequence). The CDR3 sequence: CASSLLGRNQPQHF. CDR3 DNA sequence: TGTGCCAGCAGCCTCTTGGGCCGCAATCAGCCCCAGCATTTT.